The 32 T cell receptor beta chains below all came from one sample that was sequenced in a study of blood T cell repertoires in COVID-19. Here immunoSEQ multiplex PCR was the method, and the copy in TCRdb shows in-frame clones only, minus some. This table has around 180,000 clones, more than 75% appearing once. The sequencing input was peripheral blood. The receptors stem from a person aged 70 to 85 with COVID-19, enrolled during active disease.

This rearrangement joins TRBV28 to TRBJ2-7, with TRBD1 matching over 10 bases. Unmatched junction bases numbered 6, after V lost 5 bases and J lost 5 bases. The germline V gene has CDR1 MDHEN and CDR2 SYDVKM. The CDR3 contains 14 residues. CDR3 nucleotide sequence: TGTGCCAGCAGTGGGGGACAGGGGTCCCACGAGCAGTACTTC. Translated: CASSGGQGSHEQYF.

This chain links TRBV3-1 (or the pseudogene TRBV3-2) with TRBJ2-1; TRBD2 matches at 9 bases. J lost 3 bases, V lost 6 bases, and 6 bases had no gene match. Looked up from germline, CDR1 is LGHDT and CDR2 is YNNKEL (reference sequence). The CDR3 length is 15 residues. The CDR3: CASRQTSGIYNEQFF. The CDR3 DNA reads TGTGCCAGCAGACAGACTAGCGGAATCTACAATGAGCAGTTCTTC.

CDR3 amino acids: CASSLASSETQYF. In nucleotides, the CDR3 is TGTGCCAGCAGCTTAGCCTCCTCGGAGACGCAGTATTTT. The chain links TRBV7-3 to TRBJ2-3; the D is unclear. CDR3 length: 13 residues. The germline CDR1 and CDR2 sequences are SGHTA and FQGTGA. The germline V and J ends were trimmed by 2 bases and 9 bases, with 12 bases remaining between them.

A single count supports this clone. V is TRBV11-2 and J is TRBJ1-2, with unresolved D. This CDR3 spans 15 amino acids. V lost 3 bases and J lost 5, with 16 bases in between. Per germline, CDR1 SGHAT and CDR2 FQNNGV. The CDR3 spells CASSFLREPGYGYTF. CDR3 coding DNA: TGTGCCAGCAGCTTCCTCCGGGAGCCCGGGTATGGCTACACCTTC.

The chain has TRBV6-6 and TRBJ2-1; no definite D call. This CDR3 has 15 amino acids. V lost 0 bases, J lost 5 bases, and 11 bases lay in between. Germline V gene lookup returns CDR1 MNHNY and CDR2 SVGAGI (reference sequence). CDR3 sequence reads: CASSYSNLRDNEQFF. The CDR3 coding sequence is TGTGCCAGCAGTTACTCGAATCTCCGGGACAATGAGCAGTTCTTC.

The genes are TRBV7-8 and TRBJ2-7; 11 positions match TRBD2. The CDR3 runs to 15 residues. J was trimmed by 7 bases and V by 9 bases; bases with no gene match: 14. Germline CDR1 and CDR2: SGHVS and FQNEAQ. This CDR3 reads CARTDSGRAWREQYF. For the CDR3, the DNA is TGTGCCAGGACGGATAGCGGGAGGGCCTGGCGGGAGCAGTACTTC.

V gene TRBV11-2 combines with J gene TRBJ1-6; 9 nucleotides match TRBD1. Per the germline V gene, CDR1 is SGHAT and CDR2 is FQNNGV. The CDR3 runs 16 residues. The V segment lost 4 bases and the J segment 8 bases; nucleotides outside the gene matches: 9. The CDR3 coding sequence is TGTGCCAGCAGCTCCGAGCTGACAGGGGGGTATTCACCCCTCCACTTT. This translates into CASSSELTGGYSPLHF.

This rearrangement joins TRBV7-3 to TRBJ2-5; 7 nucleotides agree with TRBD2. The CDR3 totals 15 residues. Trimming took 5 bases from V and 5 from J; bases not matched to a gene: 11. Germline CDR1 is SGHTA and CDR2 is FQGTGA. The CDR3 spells CASSTNPGGRETQYF. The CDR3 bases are TGTGCCAGCAGCACGAACCCCGGGGGGAGGGAGACCCAGTACTTC.

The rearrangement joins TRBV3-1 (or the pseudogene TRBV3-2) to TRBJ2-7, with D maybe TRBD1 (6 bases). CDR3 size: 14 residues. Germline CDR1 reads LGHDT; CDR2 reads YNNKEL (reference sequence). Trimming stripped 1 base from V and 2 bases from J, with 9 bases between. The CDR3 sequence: CASSQGTVTYEQYF. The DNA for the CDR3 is TGTGCCAGCAGCCAAGGGACAGTCACCTACGAGCAGTACTTC.

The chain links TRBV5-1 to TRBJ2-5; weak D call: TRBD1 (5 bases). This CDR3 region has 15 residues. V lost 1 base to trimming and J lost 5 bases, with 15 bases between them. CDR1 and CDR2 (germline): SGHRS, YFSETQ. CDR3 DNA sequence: TGCGCCAGCAGCTTGCTCTTCTCAGGGTCGGAGACCCAGTACTTC. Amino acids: CASSLLFSGSETQYF. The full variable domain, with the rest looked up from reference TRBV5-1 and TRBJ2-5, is KAGVTQTPRYLIKTRGQQVTLSCSPISGHRSVSWYQQTPGQGLQFLFEYFSETQRNKGNFPGRFSGRQFSNSRSEMNVSTLELGDSALYLCASSLLFSGSETQYFGPGTRLLVL.

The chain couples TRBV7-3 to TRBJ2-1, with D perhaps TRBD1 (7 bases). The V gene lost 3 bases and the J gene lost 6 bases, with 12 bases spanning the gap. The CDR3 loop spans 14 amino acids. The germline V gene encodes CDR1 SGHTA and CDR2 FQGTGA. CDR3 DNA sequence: TGTGCCAGCAGCTTCCAGGGGGGTGGCAATGAGCAGTTCTTC. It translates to CASSFQGGGNEQFF.

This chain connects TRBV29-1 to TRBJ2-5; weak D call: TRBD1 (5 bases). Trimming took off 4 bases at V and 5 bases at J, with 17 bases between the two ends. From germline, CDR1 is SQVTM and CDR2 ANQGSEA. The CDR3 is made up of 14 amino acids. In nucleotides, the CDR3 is TGCAGCGTTGTCAGTCCTAGGGGCCAGGAGACCCAGTACTTC. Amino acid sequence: CSVVSPRGQETQYF.

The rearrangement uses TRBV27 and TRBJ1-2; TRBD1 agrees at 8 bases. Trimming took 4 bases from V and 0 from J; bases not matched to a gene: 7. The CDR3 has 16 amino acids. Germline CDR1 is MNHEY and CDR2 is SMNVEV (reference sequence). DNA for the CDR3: TGTGCCAGCAGTTCCCGGACAGGGACGACTAACTATGGCTACACCTTC. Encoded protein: CASSSRTGTTNYGYTF.

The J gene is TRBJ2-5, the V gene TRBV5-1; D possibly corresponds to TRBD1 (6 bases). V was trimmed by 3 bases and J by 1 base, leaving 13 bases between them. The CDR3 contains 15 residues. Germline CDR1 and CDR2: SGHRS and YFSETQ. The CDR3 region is CASSWDGQTQETQYF. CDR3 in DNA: TGCGCCAGCAGCTGGGACGGACAGACCCAAGAGACCCAGTACTTC. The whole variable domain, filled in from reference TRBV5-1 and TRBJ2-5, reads KAGVTQTPRYLIKTRGQQVTLSCSPISGHRSVSWYQQTPGQGLQFLFEYFSETQRNKGNFPGRFSGRQFSNSRSEMNVSTLELGDSALYLCASSWDGQTQETQYFGPGTRLLVL.

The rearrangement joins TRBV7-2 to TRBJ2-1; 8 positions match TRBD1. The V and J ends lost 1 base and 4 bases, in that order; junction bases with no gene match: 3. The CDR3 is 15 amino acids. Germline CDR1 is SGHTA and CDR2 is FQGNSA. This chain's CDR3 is CASSLGDRKYNEQFF. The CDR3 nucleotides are TGTGCCAGCAGCTTAGGGGACAGGAAATACAATGAGCAGTTCTTC. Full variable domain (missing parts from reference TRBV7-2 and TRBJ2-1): GAGVSQSPSNKVTEKGKDVELRCDPISGHTALYWYRQSLGQGLEFLIYFQGNSAPDKSGLPSDRFSAERTGGSVSTLTIQRTQQEDSAVYLCASSLGDRKYNEQFFGPGTRLTVL.

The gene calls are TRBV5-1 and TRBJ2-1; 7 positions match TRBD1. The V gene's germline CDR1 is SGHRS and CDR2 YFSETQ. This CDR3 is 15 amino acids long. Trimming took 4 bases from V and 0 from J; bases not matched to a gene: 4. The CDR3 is CASSGRDSSYNEQFF. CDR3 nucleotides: TGCGCCAGCAGCGGCCGGGACAGCTCCTACAATGAGCAGTTCTTC.

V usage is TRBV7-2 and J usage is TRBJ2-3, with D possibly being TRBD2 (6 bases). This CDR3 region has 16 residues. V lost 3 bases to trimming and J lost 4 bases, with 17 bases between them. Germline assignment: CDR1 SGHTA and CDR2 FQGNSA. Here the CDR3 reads CASSFRPRGKADTQYF. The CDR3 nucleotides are TGTGCCAGCAGCTTTAGACCCCGCGGGAAAGCAGATACGCAGTATTTT.

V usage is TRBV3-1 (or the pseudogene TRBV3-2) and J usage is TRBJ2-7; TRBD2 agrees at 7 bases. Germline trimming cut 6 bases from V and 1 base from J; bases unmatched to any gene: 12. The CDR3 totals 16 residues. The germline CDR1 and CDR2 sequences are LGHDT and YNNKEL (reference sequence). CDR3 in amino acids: CASRKGRASGSYEQYF. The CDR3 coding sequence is TGTGCCAGCAGAAAAGGGCGGGCTAGCGGATCCTACGAGCAGTACTTC.

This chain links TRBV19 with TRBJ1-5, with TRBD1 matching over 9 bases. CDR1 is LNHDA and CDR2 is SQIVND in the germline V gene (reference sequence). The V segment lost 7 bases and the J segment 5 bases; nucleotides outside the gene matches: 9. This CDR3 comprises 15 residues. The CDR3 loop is CASTIRTGDHQPQHF. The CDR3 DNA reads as TGTGCCAGTACCATCCGGACAGGGGACCATCAGCCCCAGCATTTT.

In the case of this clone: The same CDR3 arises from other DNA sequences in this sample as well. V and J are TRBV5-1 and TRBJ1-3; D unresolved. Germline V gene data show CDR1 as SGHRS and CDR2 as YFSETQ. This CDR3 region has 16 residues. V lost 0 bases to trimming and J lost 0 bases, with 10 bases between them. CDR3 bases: TGCGCCAGCAGCTTGGGTGACCGAGGCTCTGGAAACACCATATATTTT. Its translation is CASSLGDRGSGNTIYF.

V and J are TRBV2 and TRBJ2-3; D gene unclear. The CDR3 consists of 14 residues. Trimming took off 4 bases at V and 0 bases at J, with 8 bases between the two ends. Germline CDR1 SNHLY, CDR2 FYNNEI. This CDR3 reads CASSGGISTDTQYF. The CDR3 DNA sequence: TGTGCCAGCAGTGGCGGAATCAGCACAGATACGCAGTATTTT.

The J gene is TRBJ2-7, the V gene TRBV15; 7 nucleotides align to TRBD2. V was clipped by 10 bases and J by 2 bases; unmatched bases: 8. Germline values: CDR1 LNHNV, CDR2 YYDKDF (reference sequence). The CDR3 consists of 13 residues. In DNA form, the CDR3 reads TGTGCCATCTCACGGGGGGAAGCCTACGAGCAGTACTTC. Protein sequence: CAISRGEAYEQYF.

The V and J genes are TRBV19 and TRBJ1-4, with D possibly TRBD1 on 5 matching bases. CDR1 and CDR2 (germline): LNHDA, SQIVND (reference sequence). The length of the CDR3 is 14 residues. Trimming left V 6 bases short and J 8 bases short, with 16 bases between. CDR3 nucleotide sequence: TGTGCCAGTAGCCAGACAGCCGCGGAAGAAAAACTGTTTTTT. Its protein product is CASSQTAAEEKLFF.

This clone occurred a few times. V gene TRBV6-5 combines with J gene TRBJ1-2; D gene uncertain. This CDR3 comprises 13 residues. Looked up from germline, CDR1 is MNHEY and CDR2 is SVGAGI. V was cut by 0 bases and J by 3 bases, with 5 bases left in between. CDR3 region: CASSYSADYGYTF. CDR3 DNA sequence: TGTGCCAGCAGTTACTCGGCAGACTATGGCTACACCTTC.

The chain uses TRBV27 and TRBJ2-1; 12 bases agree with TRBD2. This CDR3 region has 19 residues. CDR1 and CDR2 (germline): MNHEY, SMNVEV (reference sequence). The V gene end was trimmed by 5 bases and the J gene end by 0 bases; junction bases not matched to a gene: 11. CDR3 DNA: TGTGCCAGCAGTCCCAGACTAGCGGGGGCAAGCAGCTCCTACAATGAGCAGTTCTTC. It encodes CASSPRLAGASSSYNEQFF.

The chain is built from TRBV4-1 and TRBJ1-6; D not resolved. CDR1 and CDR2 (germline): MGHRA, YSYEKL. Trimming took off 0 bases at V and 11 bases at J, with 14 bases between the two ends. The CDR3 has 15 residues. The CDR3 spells CASSQDILGSAPLHF. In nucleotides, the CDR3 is TGCGCCAGCAGCCAAGATATACTAGGGTCCGCACCCCTCCACTTT.

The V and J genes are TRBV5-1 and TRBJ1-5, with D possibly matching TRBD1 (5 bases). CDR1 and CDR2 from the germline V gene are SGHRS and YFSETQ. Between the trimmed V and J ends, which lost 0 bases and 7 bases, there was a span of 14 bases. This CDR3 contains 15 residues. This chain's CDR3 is CASSLDGRAEQPQHF. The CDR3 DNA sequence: TGCGCCAGCAGCTTGGACGGCAGGGCAGAACAGCCCCAGCATTTT.

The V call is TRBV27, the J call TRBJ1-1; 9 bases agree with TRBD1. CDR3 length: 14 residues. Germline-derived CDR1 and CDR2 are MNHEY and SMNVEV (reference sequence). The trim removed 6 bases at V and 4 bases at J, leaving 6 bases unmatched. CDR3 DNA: TGTGCCAGCAGCTTACAGGGGGCGCGCACTGAAGCTTTCTTT. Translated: CASSLQGARTEAFF.

CDR3 DNA: TGCGCCAGCAGCGATGGGACTAGCGGTAATATGGTCTACGAGCAGTACTTC. Translated: CASSDGTSGNMVYEQYF. The V and J genes are TRBV5-1 and TRBJ2-7; 11 bases line up with TRBD2. There are 17 residues in the CDR3. Germline V gene sequence: CDR1 SGHRS, CDR2 YFSETQ. The ends lost 4 bases at V and 3 bases at J; junction bases unmatched: 12.

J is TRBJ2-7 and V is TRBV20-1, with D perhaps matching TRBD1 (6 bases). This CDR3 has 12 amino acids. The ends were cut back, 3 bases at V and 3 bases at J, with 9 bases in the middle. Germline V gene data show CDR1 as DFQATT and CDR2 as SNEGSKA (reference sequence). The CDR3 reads CSASQGSYEQYF. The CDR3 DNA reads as TGCAGTGCTAGTCAGGGGAGCTACGAGCAGTACTTC.

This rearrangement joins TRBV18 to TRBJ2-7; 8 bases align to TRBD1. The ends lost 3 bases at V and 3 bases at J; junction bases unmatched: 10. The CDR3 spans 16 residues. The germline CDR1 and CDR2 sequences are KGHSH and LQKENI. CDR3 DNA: TGTGCCAGCTCACCTCTTCCGGGACAGGAAAGCTACGAGCAGTACTTC. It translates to CASSPLPGQESYEQYF.

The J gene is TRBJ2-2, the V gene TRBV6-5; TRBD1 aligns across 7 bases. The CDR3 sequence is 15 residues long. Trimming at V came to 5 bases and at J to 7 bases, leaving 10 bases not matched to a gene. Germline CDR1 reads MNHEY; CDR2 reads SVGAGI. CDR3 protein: CASSRDRYNGGELFF. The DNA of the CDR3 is TGTGCCAGCAGTCGGGACAGATACAATGGCGGGGAGCTGTTTTTT.